This T cell receptor (beta chain) was captured by sequencing in a study of OX40 agonist ivuxolimab in advanced cancers. At the level of the study: One patient with hepatocellular carcinoma and two with cutaneous melanoma, three in all, had partial responses. The study's findings and limits: On average, CD8+ T cells had more expanded clones than CD4+.

Germline CDR1 and CDR2: KGHSH and LQKENI. The CDR3 has 19 amino acids. V gave up 4 bases and J gave up 0 bases; unmatched junction bases: 8. To note about this clone: Its antigen is unidentified.

The table came from immunoSEQ multiplex PCR; TCRdb's copy has only in-frame clones and leaves some out. The sample has around 65,000 clones, about 89% seen once. At cycle 4 day 1, cycle 7 day 1, and baseline, blood was sampled. The chain couples TRBV18 to TRBJ2-3; TRBD2 aligns across 15 bases. Sequenced material: CD4+ or CD8+ T cells sorted from blood, taken in a trial of the OX40 agonist ivuxolimab. The receptor was derived from an adult with an advanced solid tumor such as melanoma, head and neck, liver or kidney cancer. The CDR3 is CASSRPGLAGGGSTDTQYF. CDR3 DNA sequence: TGTGCCAGCTCACGGCCGGGACTAGCGGGAGGTGGGAGCACAGATACGCAGTATTTT.